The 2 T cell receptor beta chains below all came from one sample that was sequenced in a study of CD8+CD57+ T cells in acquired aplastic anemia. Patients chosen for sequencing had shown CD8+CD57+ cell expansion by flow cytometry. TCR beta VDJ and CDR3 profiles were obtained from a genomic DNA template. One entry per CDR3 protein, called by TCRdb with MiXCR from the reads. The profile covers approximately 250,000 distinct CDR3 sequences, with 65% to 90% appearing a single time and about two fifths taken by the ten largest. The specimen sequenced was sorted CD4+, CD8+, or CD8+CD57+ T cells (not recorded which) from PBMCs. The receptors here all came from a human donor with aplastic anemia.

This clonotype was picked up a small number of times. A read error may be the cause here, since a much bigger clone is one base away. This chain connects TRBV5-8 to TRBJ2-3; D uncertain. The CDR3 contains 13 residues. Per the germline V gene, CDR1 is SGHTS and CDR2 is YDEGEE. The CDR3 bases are TGTGCCAGCGGCTTTACTGGCGCAGATACGCAGTATTTT. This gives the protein CASGFTGADTQYF.

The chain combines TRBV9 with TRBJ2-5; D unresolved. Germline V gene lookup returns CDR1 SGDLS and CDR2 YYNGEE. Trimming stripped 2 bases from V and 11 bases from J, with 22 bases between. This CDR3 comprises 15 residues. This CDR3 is CASSVSSDTQYFQYF. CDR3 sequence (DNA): TGTGCCAGCAGCGTCAGTTCCGATACGCAGTATTTTCAGTACTTC.